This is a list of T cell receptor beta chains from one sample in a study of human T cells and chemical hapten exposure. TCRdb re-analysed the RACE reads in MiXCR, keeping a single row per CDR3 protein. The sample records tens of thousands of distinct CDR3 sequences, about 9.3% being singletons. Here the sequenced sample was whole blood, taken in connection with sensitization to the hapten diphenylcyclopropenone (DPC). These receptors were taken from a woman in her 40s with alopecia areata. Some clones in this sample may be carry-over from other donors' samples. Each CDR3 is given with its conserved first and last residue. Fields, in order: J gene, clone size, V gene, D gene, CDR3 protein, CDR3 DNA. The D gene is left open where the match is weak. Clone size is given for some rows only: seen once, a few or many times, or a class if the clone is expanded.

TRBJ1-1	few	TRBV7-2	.	CASSRDTGSTEAFF	TGTGCCAGCAGCCGTGATACAGGGTCCACTGAAGCTTTCTTT
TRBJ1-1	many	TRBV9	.	CASSVGRVGTEAFF	TGTGCCAGCAGCGTAGGGAGGGTCGGGACTGAAGCTTTCTTT
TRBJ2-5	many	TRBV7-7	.	CASSLVGTTEETQYF	TGTGCCAGCAGCTTAGTCGGGACGACTGAAGAGACCCAGTACTTC
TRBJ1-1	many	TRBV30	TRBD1	CAWDGDRLLRTEAFF	TGTGCCTGGGATGGGGACAGGCTCCTGCGGACTGAAGCTTTCTTT
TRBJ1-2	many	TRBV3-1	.	CASSQGRASNYGYTF	TGTGCCAGCAGCCAGGGTCGGGCCTCTAACTATGGCTACACCTTC
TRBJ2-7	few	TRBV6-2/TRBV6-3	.	CASSAGYSTEQYF	TGTGCCAGCAGCGCCGGATATAGTACGGAGCAGTACTTC
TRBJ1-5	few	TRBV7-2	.	CASSFTEQPQHF	TGTGCCAGCAGCTTTACTGAACAGCCCCAGCATTTT
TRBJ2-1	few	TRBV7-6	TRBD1	CASSLGGQHNEQFF	TGTGCCAGCAGCTTAGGGGGACAGCACAATGAGCAGTTCTTC
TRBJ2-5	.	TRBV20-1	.	CSASVGQETQYF	TGCAGTGCTAGTGTCGGACAAGAGACCCAGTACTTC
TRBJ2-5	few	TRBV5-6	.	CASSLDYQETQYF	TGTGCCAGCAGCTTGGACTACCAAGAGACCCAGTACTTC
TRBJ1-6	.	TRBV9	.	CASSVAGSYNSPLHF	TGTGCCAGCAGCGTAGCTGGCTCCTATAATTCACCCCTCCACTTT
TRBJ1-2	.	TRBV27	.	CATGGGYGYTF	TGTGCCACCGGGGGTGGCTATGGCTACACCTTC
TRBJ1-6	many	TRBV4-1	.	CASSRSGTDNSPLHF	TGCGCCAGCAGCCGTTCCGGGACGGATAATTCACCCCTCCACTTT
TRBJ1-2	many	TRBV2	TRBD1	CASRGQGKDYGYTF	TGTGCCAGCCGGGGACAGGGGAAGGACTATGGCTACACCTTC
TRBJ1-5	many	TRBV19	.	CASTGPDHQPQHF	TGTGCCAGTACTGGGCCTGACCATCAGCCCCAGCATTTT
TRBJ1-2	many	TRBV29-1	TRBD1	CSVRPGQEGLNYGYTF	TGCAGCGTCCGCCCGGGACAGGAGGGATTAAACTATGGCTACACCTTC
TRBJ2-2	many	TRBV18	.	CASSSEGRARELFF	TGTGCCAGCTCATCAGAGGGAAGAGCACGAGAGCTGTTTTTT
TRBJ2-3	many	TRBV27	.	CASSLSWPDTQYF	TGTGCCAGCAGTTTATCATGGCCCGATACGCAGTATTTT
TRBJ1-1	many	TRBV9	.	CASSRDGNTEAFF	TGTGCCAGCAGCCGGGACGGCAACACTGAAGCTTTCTTT
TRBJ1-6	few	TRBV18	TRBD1	CASSPRYPGQGSSPLHF	TGTGCCAGCTCACCACGATATCCGGGACAGGGGAGTTCACCCCTCCACTTT
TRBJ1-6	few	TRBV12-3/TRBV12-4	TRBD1	CASSRQGYNSPLHF	TGTGCCAGCAGTCGACAGGGCTATAATTCACCCCTCCACTTT
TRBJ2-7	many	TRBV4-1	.	CASSQRDEQYF	TGCGCCAGCAGCCAAAGGGATGAGCAGTACTTC
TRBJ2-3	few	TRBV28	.	CASTEGGSADTQYF	TGTGCCAGCACGGAGGGGGGAAGTGCAGATACGCAGTATTTT
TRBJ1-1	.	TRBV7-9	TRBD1	CASSLSQGANTEAFF	TGTGCCAGCAGCTTATCCCAGGGGGCGAACACTGAAGCTTTCTTT
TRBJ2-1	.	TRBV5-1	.	CASSEGYGGSYNEQFF	TGCGCCAGCAGCGAAGGGTATGGGGGATCCTACAATGAGCAGTTCTTC
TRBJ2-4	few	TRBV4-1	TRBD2	CASSQVASGDPKNIQYF	TGCGCCAGCAGCCAAGTCGCTAGCGGGGACCCCAAAAACATTCAGTACTTC
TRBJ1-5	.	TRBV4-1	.	CASSQVRGGQPQHF	TGCGCCAGCAGCCAAGTCAGAGGAGGTCAGCCCCAGCATTTT
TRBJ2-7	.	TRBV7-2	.	CASSRDRAYEQYF	TGTGCCAGCAGCCGCGACAGAGCCTACGAGCAGTACTTC
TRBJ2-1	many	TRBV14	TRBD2	CASSRRLTSGGGNEQFF	TGTGCCAGCAGCCGCCGATTAACTAGCGGGGGAGGCAATGAGCAGTTCTTC
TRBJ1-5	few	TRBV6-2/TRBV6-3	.	CASSPTGIPNQPQHF	TGTGCCAGCAGCCCCACAGGGATCCCAAATCAGCCCCAGCATTTT
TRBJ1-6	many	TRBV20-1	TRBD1	CSATGTGEGGPLHF	TGCAGTGCTACCGGGACAGGGGAAGGAGGACCCCTCCACTTT